This T cell receptor (beta chain) was captured by sequencing in a study of T cells in Graves' hyperthyroidism and ophthalmopathy. Amplification targeted TCR beta CDR3 regions from RNA transcripts. An initial round of RT-PCR targeting the TCR CDR3 relied on the HTBI primer set. MiXCR, run by TCRdb on the multiplex PCR reads, gives a single entry per CDR3 protein. Of 700,000 to 850,000 distinct CDR3 sequences in the sample, just over 35% were seen once. This clonotype was found many times. This CDR3 contains 12 residues. Germline V gene sequence: CDR1 SEHNR, CDR2 FQNEAQ (reference sequence). V was trimmed by 5 bases and J by 6 bases, leaving 11 bases between them.

This TCR came from a woman aged 40 to 50 with Graves' hyperthyroidism. The sample consisted of blood. The gene calls are TRBV7-9 and TRBJ2-7, with unresolved D. This CDR3 is CASSRLSGEQYF. DNA for the CDR3: TGTGCCAGCAGCAGACTCTCGGGCGAGCAGTACTTC.